The 10 T cell receptor beta chains presented below share a single source sample, sequenced in a study of T-cell memory formation after mild COVID-19 (dated by TCRdb to about 2021). To prepare the library, 5' RACE was applied. Sequencing took place on an Illumina NovaSeq 6000. Clones were called with MiXCR by TCRdb after fastp trimmed the public reads at Q25, and only in-frame beta chains were retained. Entries are consolidated by CDR3 protein sequence, retaining the most common genes and DNA. For this sample the table gives over 45,000 distinct CDR3 sequences, of which over 8.5% were detected only once. The ten largest clonotypes hold 10% to 15% of the sample. Sequencing input: PBMCs or a T cell subset sorted from them (not recorded which). These receptors all stem from an adult woman who had mild COVID-19 (a few samples of this study predate the infection). The sample titles of this study are shuffled in the database, so cell type and time point are left out; the donor was told from shared clones.

The chain links TRBV20-1 to TRBJ2-7, with 11 bases aligning to TRBD2. V was clipped by 5 bases and J by 8 bases; unmatched bases: 11. The CDR3 runs 14 residues. The germline V gene has CDR1 DFQATT and CDR2 SNEGSKA (reference sequence). The DNA for the CDR3 is TGCAGTGCTGGGCCCGGAACTAGCGGGAGTAAGCAGTACTTC. This gives the protein CSAGPGTSGSKQYF.

This clonotype was seen only a few times. The chain is built from TRBV4-1 and TRBJ2-1; D gene unclear. The length of the CDR3 is 15 residues. V was clipped by 1 base and J by 4 bases, with 11 bases between them. Germline CDR1 and CDR2: MGHRA and YSYEKL. The CDR3 DNA reads as TGCGCCAGCAGCCAAGTTTTAATTGGATACAATGAGCAGTTCTTC. Translation: CASSQVLIGYNEQFF.

The rearrangement uses TRBV9 and TRBJ2-4; 10 bases map to TRBD2. CDR3 length: 15 amino acids. Germline CDR1 is SGDLS and CDR2 is YYNGEE. The J segment lost 1 base and the V segment lost 2 bases, leaving 0 bases of the junction unmatched. The CDR3 region is CASSVSGGAKNIQYF. CDR3 in DNA: TGTGCCAGCAGCGTTAGCGGGGGGGCCAAAAACATTCAGTACTTC.

This clonotype was recorded many times. The rearrangement links TRBV20-1 to TRBJ2-2; 7 bases map to TRBD2. The V gene's germline CDR1 is DFQATT and CDR2 SNEGSKA (reference sequence). V was pared by 1 base and J by 2 bases, with 4 bases of the junction left unmatched. This CDR3 has 15 amino acids. The CDR3 DNA follows: TGCAGTGCTAGAGTAAGCGGGACTAACACCGGGGAGCTGTTTTTT. Protein sequence: CSARVSGTNTGELFF.

This clonotype occurred many times. J is TRBJ2-2 and V is TRBV12-3 or TRBV12-4; 7 bases map to TRBD2. V shed 0 bases, J shed 6 bases, and the junction held 4 bases outside the gene matches. CDR3 size: 15 residues. CDR3 loop: CASSLAGTISGELFF. CDR3 DNA sequence: TGTGCCAGCAGTTTAGCCGGGACTATATCCGGGGAGCTGTTTTTT.

The genes are TRBV12-3 or TRBV12-4 and TRBJ1-3; no definite D call. CDR3 length: 14 amino acids. V lost 7 bases and J lost 0, with 10 bases in between. The CDR3 bases are TGTGCCAGCACTGTCAAGAACTCTGGAAACACCATATATTTT. It translates to CASTVKNSGNTIYF.

The sample holds a few counts of this clonotype. The chain employs TRBV29-1 and TRBJ2-1; D may be TRBD2 (5 bases). The V gene's germline CDR1 is SQVTM and CDR2 ANQGSEA. Trimming cost V 7 bases and J 0 bases, with 10 bases left between them. CDR3 length: 13 residues. This CDR3 is CSARGSSYNEQFF. The CDR3 coding sequence is TGCAGCGCTCGTGGGAGCTCCTACAATGAGCAGTTCTTC.

The chain carries TRBV5-1 and TRBJ2-1, with D perhaps matching TRBD2 (5 bases). The CDR3 has 15 residues. V was clipped by 0 bases and J by 7 bases, with 14 bases between them. Germline-derived CDR1 and CDR2 are SGHRS and YFSETQ. CDR3 sequence reads: CASSLVPGTENEQFF. For the CDR3, the DNA is TGCGCCAGCAGCTTGGTTCCGGGAACTGAAAATGAGCAGTTCTTC. Based on the CDR3 plus reference TRBV5-1 and TRBJ2-1, the full variable domain is KAGVTQTPRYLIKTRGQQVTLSCSPISGHRSVSWYQQTPGQGLQFLFEYFSETQRNKGNFPGRFSGRQFSNSRSEMNVSTLELGDSALYLCASSLVPGTENEQFFGPGTRLTVL.

This chain joins TRBV4-2 and TRBJ1-1; D gene unclear. Germline values: CDR1 LGHNA, CDR2 YNFKEQ. The CDR3 consists of 16 residues. The V and J ends lost 0 bases and 2 bases respectively, with 13 bases between them. The CDR3 DNA reads as TGTGCCAGCAGCCAAGATTCTACCGCGATCAACACTGAAGCTTTCTTT. Its protein product is CASSQDSTAINTEAFF.

V gene TRBV5-1 combines with J gene TRBJ2-7, with 10 bases matching TRBD1. J gave up 1 base and V 4 bases, and 17 bases lay outside the gene matches. The CDR3 is made up of 19 amino acids. Germline CDR1 and CDR2: SGHRS and YFSETQ. CDR3 protein: CASSSQGDRGLSGSYEQYF. The CDR3 nucleotides read TGCGCCAGCAGCAGTCAGGGGGACAGGGGCCTATCGGGTTCCTACGAGCAGTACTTC.